This T cell receptor (beta chain) was profiled in a study of T cell responses to AZD1222 COVID-19 vaccine. Study-wide results and limits: Increased Spike-specific TCR breadth and depth were observed after two AZD1222 doses. Donors were mostly white British, more females; clonal diversity possibly underestimated.

About this clone itself: Antigen: not known.

Measured with immunoSEQ multiplex PCR; TCRdb has only the in-frame clones, and not every one. Among about 73,000 clones listed, approximately 88% were seen once. CDR1 and CDR2 (germline): MDHEN, SYDVKM. V shed 7 bases, J shed 2 bases, and the junction held 7 bases outside the gene matches. The CDR3 spans 14 residues. V usage is TRBV28 and J usage is TRBJ1-2, with TRBD1 matching 7 bases. The TCR was taken from an adult in good health. Material: peripheral blood, obtained on day 0 of AZD1222 vaccination. CDR3 sequence: CASTMTGTNYGYTF. The CDR3, as DNA: TGTGCCAGCACGATGACAGGGACCAACTATGGCTACACCTTC.